The 32 T cell receptor beta chains listed next were all sequenced from one sample in a study of shared clonotypes between healthy human individuals (dated by TCRdb to 2018 to 2020). The library was prepared using the immunoSEQ multiplex PCR assay. TCRdb's version of the immuneACCESS table is confined to in-frame rearrangements and falls short of the full clone set. An unresolved V gene accounts for under half of the shortfall where checked; the remainder is of unknown origin. In this sample the table shows roughly 2.6 million clones, 90% to 95% of which occur a single time. The ten top clones hold under 0.15% of the sample. The specimen sequenced was naive CD4+ T cells sorted from blood. According to the study, the label for this sample's cell subset or site signals: CD45RA+ positively selected. The receptors stem from a man between 18 and 29 years old in good health.

The chain couples TRBV6-1 to TRBJ1-2; perhaps TRBD1 as D (5 bases). The CDR3 loop spans 12 amino acids. Germline V gene data show CDR1 as MNHNS and CDR2 as SASEGT. The V gene lost 7 bases and the J gene lost 3 bases, with 9 bases spanning the gap. CDR3 protein: CASNRDYYGYTF. CDR3 nucleotides: TGTGCCAGCAACCGGGACTACTATGGCTACACCTTC.

The chain is built from TRBV10-3 and TRBJ1-6, with TRBD1 matching over 11 bases. V shed 6 bases and J 8 bases; nucleotides not matched to a gene: 9. This CDR3 comprises 16 residues. Germline-derived CDR1 and CDR2 are ENHRY and SYGVKD. CDR3 loop: CAIRDGTGGDYSPLHF. The CDR3 DNA reads as TGTGCCATCAGGGATGGGACAGGGGGAGACTATTCACCCCTCCACTTT.

With respect to this clone: The junction departs from the called germline gene at one end, perhaps through a read error. V gene TRBV13 combines with J gene TRBJ1-3, with D hard to call. Germline CDR1 is PRHDT and CDR2 is FYEKMQ (reference sequence). This CDR3 contains 14 residues. CDR3 coding DNA: TGTGCCGGCAGCCCGGACTGGACTGGAAACACCATATATTTT. It translates to CAGSPDWTGNTIYF.

CDR3 loop: CASREGQSYEQYF. The CDR3 DNA follows: TGTGCCAGCAGGGAGGGACAGAGTTACGAGCAGTACTTC. The genes are TRBV28 and TRBJ2-7; tentatively, D is TRBD1 (7 bases). From germline, CDR1 is MDHEN and CDR2 SYDVKM. This CDR3 has 13 amino acids. Trimming shortened V by 6 bases and J by 4 bases, and 13 bases separated the two germline ends.

This clone was seen a single time. The chain combines TRBV10-3 with TRBJ2-2; the D call may be TRBD1 or TRBD2 (6 bases each). V was cut by 6 bases and J by 3 bases, with 17 bases left in between. Germline V CDR1 and CDR2: ENHRY, SYGVKD. The CDR3 extends over 16 amino acids. In DNA form, the CDR3 reads TGTGCCATCAGCGCCGGAGGGGGGAAAGACACCGGGGAGCTGTTTTTT. It codes for CAISAGGGKDTGELFF.

The chain carries TRBV5-4 and TRBJ2-5; D is possibly TRBD2 (5 bases). Trimming removed 2 bases from V and 4 bases from J, with 12 bases in between. CDR3 length: 14 residues. Germline-derived CDR1 and CDR2 are SGHNT and YYREEE (reference sequence). For the CDR3, the DNA is TGTGCCAGCAGCTTTAGGGTCGAGGGAGAGACCCAGTACTTC. Encoded protein: CASSFRVEGETQYF.

The rearrangement joins TRBV7-6 to TRBJ1-4; D unresolved. The germline V gene encodes CDR1 SGHVS and CDR2 FNYEAQ. The CDR3 runs 16 residues. The V end was cut by 1 base, the J end by 0 bases, with 9 bases between. CDR3 bases: TGTGCCAGCAGCTTAGGCCCCGCTCCAACTAATGAAAAACTGTTTTTT. Protein sequence: CASSLGPAPTNEKLFF.

The CDR3 loop is CASIPDRGRYGYTF. The CDR3 DNA is TGTGCCAGCATTCCGGACAGGGGACGCTATGGCTACACCTTC. The chain employs TRBV2 and TRBJ1-2, with 9 bases identical to TRBD1. Germline trimming cut 7 bases from V and 4 bases from J; bases unmatched to any gene: 7. Germline loops: CDR1 SNHLY, CDR2 FYNNEI. The length of the CDR3 is 14 residues.

The chain employs TRBV10-3 and TRBJ1-5; TRBD1 is a possible D gene (6 bases). With 4 bases removed from V and 3 bases from J, the gap between germline ends came to 10 bases. CDR1 and CDR2 (germline): ENHRY, SYGVKD. The CDR3 is 14 amino acids. CDR3 protein: CAISAGGHNQPQHF. For the CDR3, the DNA is TGTGCCATCAGTGCGGGGGGCCACAATCAGCCCCAGCATTTT.

The chain joins TRBV2 to TRBJ1-6, with a weak D call TRBD1 (5 bases). The CDR3 has 16 residues. Trimming pared 3 bases from V and 12 bases from J, leaving 21 bases between. In germline, CDR1 is SNHLY, CDR2 FYNNEI. The DNA of the CDR3 is TGTGCCAGCAGTGACTCAACGACAGTTTATCAGGAACCCCTCCACTTT. Translated: CASSDSTTVYQEPLHF.

A word on this clone: The same CDR3 arises from other DNA sequences in this sample as well. The chain links TRBV2 to TRBJ1-1; 9 bases are shared with TRBD1. The CDR3 length is 13 residues. Germline CDR1 and CDR2: SNHLY and FYNNEI. Trimming removed 5 bases from V and 3 bases from J; junction bases left unmatched: 1. CDR3 residues: CASSRDRDTEAFF. The CDR3 nucleotides are TGTGCCAGCAGTCGGGACAGGGACACTGAAGCTTTCTTT.

The V and J genes are TRBV7-2 and TRBJ2-7; D uncertain. Germline CDR1 and CDR2: SGHTA and FQGNSA. This CDR3 is 14 amino acids long. Trimming left V 5 bases short and J 0 bases short, with 11 bases between. The CDR3: CASSPESSSYEQYF. CDR3 bases: TGTGCCAGCAGCCCCGAGTCTAGCTCCTACGAGCAGTACTTC.

The CDR3 nucleotides are TGCGCCAGCAGCCGGGTTATAGCTGATGGTGATGAGCAGTTCTTC. It is translated as CASSRVIADGDEQFF. The gene calls are TRBV5-1 and TRBJ2-1; D gene ambiguous. V was clipped by 4 bases and J by 8 bases, with 19 bases between them. This CDR3 is built from 15 residues. Germline values: CDR1 SGHRS, CDR2 YFSETQ.

The rearrangement links TRBV28 to TRBJ2-7, with 7 bases aligning to TRBD1. With 6 bases clipped from V and 9 bases from J, the junction kept 11 bases outside the gene matches. The CDR3 is 13 amino acids. The germline gives CDR1 MDHEN, CDR2 SYDVKM. The CDR3 DNA sequence: TGTGCCAGCAGGGGGACAGATAGCAAGGGGCAGTACTTC. Protein sequence: CASRGTDSKGQYF.

The rearrangement joins TRBV7-2 to TRBJ2-7, with 9 bases aligning to TRBD2. V gave up 5 bases and J gave up 4 bases; unmatched junction bases: 12. This CDR3 has 16 amino acids. CDR1 SGHTA and CDR2 FQGNSA come from the germline V gene. The CDR3 region has the DNA TGTGCCAGCAGCCCCCCTGCCGGGACTAGCTCTTACGAGCAGTACTTC. Encoded protein: CASSPPAGTSSYEQYF.

The CDR3 sequence: CASSLLFGAAGELFF. The CDR3 DNA reads TGTGCCAGCAGCCTCCTGTTTGGGGCCGCCGGGGAGCTGTTTTTT. This sequence joins TRBV11-3 and TRBJ2-2, with TRBD1 as a possible D gene (5 bases). Per the germline V gene, CDR1 is SGHNT and CDR2 is YENEEA. This CDR3 has 15 amino acids. V dropped 5 bases and J dropped 6 bases, with 16 bases sitting between them.

This clone was counted only a few times. Other nucleotide sequences in the sample specify the same CDR3. The J gene is TRBJ2-5, the V gene TRBV10-1; D uncertain. This CDR3 has 14 residues. Trimming cost V 0 bases and J 2 bases, with 7 bases left between them. Per germline, CDR1 WNHNN and CDR2 SYGVQD (reference sequence). CDR3 nucleotide sequence: TGCGCCAGCAGTGAGTCGCCAGGACAAGAGACCCAGTACTTC. It codes for CASSESPGQETQYF.

A remark on this clone: Other DNA sequences in the sample encode the same CDR3. V usage is TRBV5-1 and J usage is TRBJ1-1; D gene ambiguous. V was pared by 0 bases and J by 8 bases, with 5 bases between. This CDR3 has 11 amino acids. Germline V gives CDR1 SGHRS, CDR2 YFSETQ. The CDR3 DNA sequence: TGCGCCAGCAGCTTGGAAGGGGAAGCTTTCTTT. This gives the protein CASSLEGEAFF.

The chain links TRBV13 to TRBJ2-2, with TRBD2 matching over 12 bases. Germline V CDR1 and CDR2: PRHDT, FYEKMQ (reference sequence). The V gene end was trimmed by 3 bases and the J gene end by 5 bases; junction bases not matched to a gene: 4. This CDR3 region has 16 residues. CDR3 bases: TGTGCCAGCAGCTTTACTAGCGGGAGGATAACCGGGGAGCTGTTTTTT. Protein: CASSFTSGRITGELFF.

This clone has a single count. The V gene is TRBV9, the J gene TRBJ1-3; D is ambiguous. Per germline, CDR1 SGDLS and CDR2 YYNGEE. This CDR3 has 17 residues. V shed 3 bases and J shed 3 bases, with 19 bases lying between them. The chain's CDR3 is CASSDRRSGTVGNTIYF. CDR3 sequence (DNA): TGTGCCAGCAGCGACAGAAGATCGGGTACTGTTGGAAACACCATATATTTT.

The V gene is TRBV28, the J gene TRBJ1-4; 8 bases are a match to TRBD1. Germline values: CDR1 MDHEN, CDR2 SYDVKM. Trimming at V came to 5 bases and at J to 5 bases, leaving 13 bases not matched to a gene. The CDR3 loop spans 17 amino acids. The CDR3 DNA sequence: TGTGCCAGCAGTCCTAGGACAGGGCAGCTCCGCAATGAAAAACTGTTTTTT. It specifies CASSPRTGQLRNEKLFF. The full variable domain, completed using reference TRBV28 and TRBJ1-4, is DVKVTQSSRYLVKRTGEKVFLECVQDMDHENMFWYRQDPGLGLRLIYFSYDVKMKEKGDIPEGYSVSREKKERFSLILESASTNQTSMYLCASSPRTGQLRNEKLFFGSGTQLSVL.

J is TRBJ2-2 and V is TRBV11-2; D unclear. Germline CDR1 and CDR2: SGHAT and FQNNGV. With 5 bases removed from V and 6 bases from J, the gap between germline ends came to 13 bases. The CDR3 has 14 amino acids. The CDR3 region is CASSEAPRSGELFF. CDR3 in DNA: TGTGCCAGCAGCGAGGCTCCCCGGTCCGGGGAGCTGTTTTTT.

V is TRBV29-1 and J is TRBJ2-3, with D perhaps matching TRBD1 (5 bases). Trimming cost V 4 bases and J 9 bases, with 14 bases left between them. This CDR3 is built from 12 residues. Germline lookup yields CDR1 SQVTM and CDR2 ANQGSEA. CDR3 region: CSVVLQGGTQYF. DNA of the CDR3: TGCAGCGTTGTTCTTCAGGGCGGCACGCAGTATTTT.

DNA of the CDR3: TGCGCCAGCCAAGCCGGGGGGATGGACACCGGGGAGCTGTTTTTT. Its protein is CASQAGGMDTGELFF. This chain connects TRBV5-1 to TRBJ2-2; the match to TRBD2 covers 7 bases. Germline V gene lookup returns CDR1 SGHRS and CDR2 YFSETQ. This CDR3 contains 15 residues. Trimming at V came to 7 bases and at J to 3 bases, leaving 9 bases not matched to a gene.

Comments on this clone: This specimen includes other DNA sequences encoding the same CDR3. The rearrangement links TRBV11-3 to TRBJ2-3, with unresolved D. CDR3 size: 12 residues. Germline V gene data show CDR1 as SGHNT and CDR2 as YENEEA. Trimming took off 4 bases at V and 1 base at J, with 3 bases between the two ends. This CDR3 reads CASSSRTDTQYF. The CDR3 DNA follows: TGTGCCAGCAGCTCACGCACAGATACGCAGTATTTT.

This clone has more than one count but fewer than ten. This rearrangement joins TRBV10-3 to TRBJ2-2, with 7 nucleotides matching TRBD1. V lost 6 bases and J lost 6; bases outside the gene matches: 1. CDR1 ENHRY and CDR2 SYGVKD come from the germline V gene. This CDR3 region has 12 residues. Here the CDR3 DNA reads TGTGCCATCAGCGACAGGGCCGGGGAGCTGTTTTTT. It is translated as CAISDRAGELFF.

This clone was detected only once. This chain joins TRBV10-3 and TRBJ2-2; 12 positions agree with TRBD2. The CDR3 runs 15 residues. The germline V gene encodes CDR1 ENHRY and CDR2 SYGVKD. V was clipped by 7 bases and J by 4 bases; unmatched bases: 4. The CDR3 here is CAITSGGAGTGELFF. The CDR3 bases are TGTGCCATCACTAGCGGGGGGGCCGGCACCGGGGAGCTGTTTTTT.

This clone came up once. The chain combines TRBV10-3 with TRBJ2-2; D remains unclear. CDR3 length: 11 amino acids. CDR1 ENHRY and CDR2 SYGVKD come from the germline V gene. Trimming removed 7 bases at V and 1 base at J, with 1 base between. The CDR3 sequence: CAIMNTGELFF. The CDR3 bases are TGTGCCATCATGAACACCGGGGAGCTGTTTTTT.

The V and J genes are TRBV10-2 and TRBJ2-3; 14 nucleotides agree with TRBD2. Trimming at V came to 7 bases and at J to 2 bases, leaving 14 bases not matched to a gene. The CDR3 is 19 amino acids. The germline V gene has CDR1 WSHSY and CDR2 SAAADI. The DNA for the CDR3 is TGCGCCAGCAAATTAGGGACTAGCGGGAGAGGGGAGTACACAGATACGCAGTATTTT. This gives the protein CASKLGTSGRGEYTDTQYF.

This chain joins TRBV4-2 and TRBJ2-5; perhaps D is TRBD1 or TRBD2 (6 bases each). V was trimmed by 2 bases and J by 5 bases, leaving 15 bases between them. The V gene's germline CDR1 is LGHNA and CDR2 YNFKEQ. The CDR3 has 15 residues. CDR3 in DNA: TGTGCCAGCAGCCAATCAAGGGGGGAGGCCGAGACCCAGTACTTC. As protein: CASSQSRGEAETQYF.

The genes are TRBV7-8 and TRBJ2-1; tentative D call: TRBD2 (5 bases). This CDR3 is built from 17 residues. The V end was cut by 2 bases, the J end by 0 bases, with 14 bases between. The germline V gene has CDR1 SGHVS and CDR2 FQNEAQ. CDR3 sequence (DNA): TGTGCCAGCAGCTTAAGTGCGAAGCGGAGCTCCTACAATGAGCAGTTCTTC. It translates to CASSLSAKRSSYNEQFF.

J is TRBJ1-1 and V is TRBV7-2; the D is unclear. The CDR3 has 13 residues. In germline, CDR1 is SGHTA, CDR2 FQGNSA. The V end was cut by 4 bases, the J end by 6 bases, with 12 bases between. The CDR3 sequence is CASSSKSRAEAFF. The CDR3 nucleotides are TGTGCCAGCAGCTCTAAGTCGAGAGCTGAAGCTTTCTTT. The entire variable domain, with the rest obtained from reference TRBV7-2 and TRBJ1-1, is as follows: GAGVSQSPSNKVTEKGKDVELRCDPISGHTALYWYRQSLGQGLEFLIYFQGNSAPDKSGLPSDRFSAERTGGSVSTLTIQRTQQEDSAVYLCASSSKSRAEAFFGQGTRLTVV.